Shown below are 21 T cell receptor beta chains from a single sample sequenced in a study of blood T cell repertoires in COVID-19. Clones were read by immunoSEQ multiplex PCR, and TCRdb kept only the in-frame ones, dropping some. This table has about 190,000 clones, around 76% appearing once. The sequenced sample was peripheral blood. The receptors stem from a woman aged 55-70 years with COVID-19, enrolled during active disease.

The V call is TRBV5-4, the J call TRBJ2-3, with 13 bases lining up with TRBD2. V lost 0 bases to trimming and J lost 2 bases; unmatched junction nucleotides: 3. The CDR3 runs 17 residues. Germline CDR1 and CDR2: SGHNT and YYREEE (reference sequence). The CDR3 spells CASSLGTSGGLTDTQYF. The CDR3 bases are TGTGCCAGCAGCTTGGGGACTAGCGGGGGACTCACAGATACGCAGTATTTT.

The chain joins TRBV5-1 to TRBJ1-2; possibly TRBD1 for D (5 bases). Germline V gene sequence: CDR1 SGHRS, CDR2 YFSETQ. This CDR3 contains 15 residues. Deletions cut 1 base from V and 6 bases from J, with 16 bases between. The CDR3 spells CASSLFPGESHGYTF. The CDR3 DNA reads TGCGCCAGCAGCTTGTTTCCGGGGGAGAGCCATGGCTACACCTTC.

This rearrangement joins TRBV7-3 to TRBJ2-2; a weak D match, TRBD1 (6 bases). With 6 bases removed from V and 3 bases from J, the gap between germline ends came to 11 bases. This CDR3 spans 14 amino acids. Germline V lookup: CDR1 SGHTA, CDR2 FQGTGA. This chain's CDR3 is CASSLGAHTGELFF. The DNA for the CDR3 is TGTGCCAGCAGTTTGGGGGCCCACACCGGGGAGCTGTTTTTT.

The rearrangement uses TRBV27 and TRBJ2-3; 9 bases match TRBD1. This CDR3 region has 15 residues. J gave up 1 base and V 1 base, and 0 bases lay outside the gene matches. The germline gives CDR1 MNHEY, CDR2 SMNVEV (reference sequence). The CDR3 DNA reads as TGTGCCAGCAGTTTATGGACAGGGGGCACAGATACGCAGTATTTT. Protein: CASSLWTGGTDTQYF.

The gene calls are TRBV27 and TRBJ2-7, with 7 bases lining up with TRBD2. CDR1 and CDR2 (germline): MNHEY, SMNVEV (reference sequence). There are 16 residues in the CDR3. The ends lost 6 bases at V and 1 base at J; junction bases unmatched: 12. Here the CDR3 reads CASRTLLRGGSYEQYF. As DNA, the CDR3 is TGTGCCAGCAGGACTCTTTTGCGCGGGGGATCCTACGAGCAGTACTTC.

The genes are TRBV18 and TRBJ2-2; a possible D gene is TRBD1 (5 bases). The V and J ends lost 3 bases and 7 bases respectively, with 6 bases between them. Germline V CDR1 and CDR2: KGHSH, LQKENI. The CDR3 runs to 12 residues. The CDR3 DNA reads as TGTGCCAGCTCACCTCAGGGCGGGGAGCTGTTTTTT. This sequence encodes CASSPQGGELFF.

The chain is built from TRBV5-1 and TRBJ2-7; TRBD1 is a possible D gene (6 bases). Germline values: CDR1 SGHRS, CDR2 YFSETQ. This CDR3 is built from 14 residues. V lost 0 bases, J lost 5 bases, and 12 bases lay in between. CDR3: CASSLAGDNDEQYV. CDR3 DNA sequence: TGCGCCAGCAGCTTGGCCGGGGACAACGACGAGCAGTACGTC.

V and J are TRBV5-1 and TRBJ2-3; the D gene is possibly TRBD2 (5 bases). CDR3 length equals 15 residues. CDR1 SGHRS and CDR2 YFSETQ come from the germline V gene. With 0 bases removed from V and 4 bases from J, the gap between germline ends came to 12 bases. CDR3 in DNA: TGCGCCAGCAGCTTGGTAGAGCGGCCATCAGATACGCAGTATTTT. Translating gives CASSLVERPSDTQYF.

The J gene is TRBJ2-5, the V gene TRBV9; TRBD2 matches 9 bases. This CDR3 has 15 residues. CDR1 SGDLS and CDR2 YYNGEE come from the germline V gene. With 2 bases clipped from V and 2 bases from J, the junction kept 4 bases outside the gene matches. The CDR3 loop reads CASSVGGGGQETQYF. In DNA, the CDR3 is TGTGCCAGCAGCGTGGGCGGGGGGGGTCAAGAGACCCAGTACTTC.

This clone was recorded only once. The chain joins TRBV9 to TRBJ2-5; D may be TRBD2 (6 bases). Germline loops: CDR1 SGDLS, CDR2 YYNGEE. The CDR3 runs 13 residues. V shed 4 bases and J shed 2 bases, with 9 bases lying between them. CDR3 nucleotides: TGTGCCAGCAGCACGGGGGTTCAAGAGACCCAGTACTTC. This translates into CASSTGVQETQYF.

This chain uses TRBV5-1 with TRBJ1-5, with 8 bases fitting TRBD1. Germline V lookup: CDR1 SGHRS, CDR2 YFSETQ. The CDR3 consists of 15 residues. The junction had 5 bases not matched to a gene; V was cut back by 1 base and J by 5 bases. The CDR3 bases are TGCGCCAGCAGCTTGACCACAGGGGGGGATCAGCCCCAGCATTTT. As protein: CASSLTTGGDQPQHF. Full variable domain (rest looked up from reference TRBV5-1 and TRBJ1-5): KAGVTQTPRYLIKTRGQQVTLSCSPISGHRSVSWYQQTPGQGLQFLFEYFSETQRNKGNFPGRFSGRQFSNSRSEMNVSTLELGDSALYLCASSLTTGGDQPQHFGDGTRLSIL.

The chain couples TRBV6-2 or TRBV6-3 to TRBJ2-5; 11 bases match TRBD2. Germline-derived CDR1 and CDR2 are MNHEY and SVGEGT. The J segment lost 5 bases and the V segment lost 0 bases, leaving 8 bases of the junction unmatched. The CDR3 covers 17 residues. The CDR3 DNA follows: TGTGCCAGCAGTTACTCGGCTAGCGGGAGGAGGGGGGAGACCCAGTACTTC. Translation: CASSYSASGRRGETQYF.

CDR3 residues: CASSAGLAGGPPYNEQFF. The CDR3 bases are TGTGCCAGCAGTGCGGGACTAGCGGGAGGGCCCCCCTACAATGAGCAGTTCTTC. This chain links TRBV6-1 with TRBJ2-1; 16 positions match TRBD2. V was pared by 4 bases and J by 2 bases, with 5 bases of the junction left unmatched. This CDR3 contains 18 residues. CDR1 is MNHNS and CDR2 is SASEGT in the germline V gene.

The rearrangement uses TRBV5-1 and TRBJ2-6; D is possibly TRBD2 (5 bases). CDR1 is SGHRS and CDR2 is YFSETQ in the germline V gene. Between the trimmed V and J ends, which lost 0 bases and 2 bases, there was a span of 9 bases. The CDR3 totals 16 residues. DNA of the CDR3: TGCGCCAGCAGCTTGGCAGCGGAGACTGGGGCCAACGTCCTGACTTTC. This sequence encodes CASSLAAETGANVLTF.

The genes are TRBV3-1 (or the pseudogene TRBV3-2) and TRBJ2-2; TRBD2 might be the D (6 bases). With 0 bases removed from V and 13 bases from J, the gap between germline ends came to 12 bases. CDR3 size: 13 residues. Germline assignment: CDR1 LGHDT and CDR2 YNNKEL (reference sequence). The CDR3 sequence: CASSQESRAGLFF. The CDR3 coding sequence is TGTGCCAGCAGCCAAGAGAGCAGAGCGGGGCTGTTTTTT.

This clone was counted a single time. The chain couples TRBV19 to TRBJ1-1, with a tentative D call TRBD1 (6 bases). V shed 3 bases and J shed 1 base, with 9 bases lying between them. The CDR3 runs 14 residues. CDR1 and CDR2 from the germline V gene are LNHDA and SQIVND (reference sequence). In nucleotides, the CDR3 is TGTGCCAGTAGTATCTGGGGACAGAACACTGAAGCTTTCTTT. Protein sequence: CASSIWGQNTEAFF.

V is TRBV18 and J is TRBJ1-2, with TRBD1 matching over 10 bases. The germline CDR1 and CDR2 sequences are KGHSH and LQKENI. V dropped 3 bases and J dropped 4; count of bases not matched to a gene: 11. The CDR3 covers 17 residues. This CDR3 is CASSPPSAGTGVYGYTF. CDR3 nucleotide sequence: TGTGCCAGCTCACCTCCCTCGGCAGGGACAGGGGTCTATGGCTACACCTTC.

V usage is TRBV7-2 and J usage is TRBJ2-1, with 12 bases aligning to TRBD2. The V and J ends lost 6 bases and 8 bases, in that order; junction bases with no gene match: 8. CDR1 SGHTA and CDR2 FQGNSA come from the germline V gene. This CDR3 spans 15 amino acids. CDR3 in DNA: TGTGCCAGCAGACCCAGACTAGCGGGAGCCTATGAGCAGTTCTTC. Translating gives CASRPRLAGAYEQFF.

The genes are TRBV2 and TRBJ2-1; TRBD2 matches 8 bases. Trimming at V came to 2 bases and at J to 5 bases, leaving 5 bases not matched to a gene. The CDR3 has 15 amino acids. Looked up from germline, CDR1 is SNHLY and CDR2 is FYNNEI. The CDR3 coding sequence is TGTGCCAGCAGTGAAAGGGTAGCGGGGCACAATGAGCAGTTCTTC. It codes for CASSERVAGHNEQFF.

The gene calls are TRBV6-5 and TRBJ1-4; D is perhaps TRBD1 (6 bases). Looked up from germline, CDR1 is MNHEY and CDR2 is SVGAGI. Trimming took off 6 bases at V and 3 bases at J, with 14 bases between the two ends. The CDR3 extends over 15 amino acids. The CDR3, as DNA: TGTGCCAGCAGACGTGGACAGAATCCTAATGAAAAACTGTTTTTT. Translation gives CASRRGQNPNEKLFF.

V is TRBV6-5 and J is TRBJ2-3, with D possibly matching TRBD2 (5 bases). The CDR3 runs 15 residues. The ends were cut back, 2 bases at V and 5 bases at J, with 14 bases in the middle. Germline CDR1 reads MNHEY; CDR2 reads SVGAGI. Written as DNA, the CDR3 is TGTGCCAGCAGTTACGTCGGGGAAATGGGAGATACGCAGTATTTT. Translating gives CASSYVGEMGDTQYF.